These T cell receptor beta chains were read from a single sample in a study of T cell repertoires in cytomegalovirus infection. MiXCR, run by TCRdb on the reads, gives a single entry per CDR3 protein. This sample yields 100,000 to 120,000 distinct CDR3 sequences, of which about 33% are seen a single time; less than 45% belongs to the top ten. Which antigens these TCRs recognize remains unknown. The source material was CD8+ T cells from cultured PBMCs, sampled from culture after CMV antigen stimulation. These receptors all come from a human donor in good health (CMV status not recorded). Some clones in this sample may be carry-over from other donors' samples. The CDR3 runs from the conserved cysteine through the conserved F or W. A D gene is named only where the DNA matches it firmly. Clone size appears in some rows only: once, few, many, or a class for an expanded clone.

TRBD2	.	TRBJ2-2	TRBV6-5	TGTGCCAGCAGTTACTCGACGGGAGGGGGGGAGCTGTTTTTT	CASSYSTGGGELFF
.	.	TRBJ2-1	TRBV6-6	TGTGCCAGCAGTTACGACGAGCACAATGAGCAGTTCTTC	CASSYDEHNEQFF
.	few	TRBJ2-7	TRBV7-9	TGTGCCAGCAGCTCGCGTGACCGGGACTTATCCTACGAGCAGTACTTC	CASSSRDRDLSYEQYF
.	.	TRBJ2-2	TRBV7-2	TGTGCCAGCAGTCATTTGCCGTTCCGCCGGGGAAGGGACGGGGAGCTGTTTTTT	CASSHLPFRRGRDGELFF
TRBD2	few	TRBJ2-7	TRBV7-6	TGTGCCAGCAGCGAGGGACTAGCGGGGTACGAGCAGTACTTC	CASSEGLAGYEQYF
.	.	TRBJ2-5	TRBV7-4	TGTGCCAGCAGCTTTCTCCAGGGCGGGCAAGAGATCCAGTACTTC	CASSFLQGGQEIQYF
.	many	TRBJ2-5	TRBV7-2	TGTGCCAGCAGCTTAGTAGTTGGGGAGACCCAGTACTTC	CASSLVVGETQYF
TRBD1	few	TRBJ2-2	TRBV7-6	TGTGCCAGCAGCTCGCACAGGGGAGAGGTACACGGGGAGCTGTTTTTT	CASSSHRGEVHGELFF
TRBD1	.	TRBJ2-2	TRBV7-2	TGTGCCAGCAGCTGGATCACCGGGACAGCCGGTGGGGAGCTGTTTTTT	CASSWITGTAGGELFF
.	many	TRBJ1-6	TRBV7-6	TGTGCCAGCAGACCGGACACAGGTCCCTCACCCCTCCACTTT	CASRPDTGPSPLHF
.	.	TRBJ2-3	TRBV7-9	TGTGCCAGCAGCTTCGCCGTAGCTAGCATAGATACGCAGTATTTT	CASSFAVASIDTQYF
.	many	TRBJ1-4	TRBV12-3/TRBV12-4	TGTGCCAGCACCCTTGGCAGGGGTGGGGAAAAACTGTTTTTT	CASTLGRGGEKLFF
.	.	TRBJ1-2	TRBV5-1	TGCGCCAGCAGCTTGGCTTCAGGGGTTGATGGCTACACCTTC	CASSLASGVDGYTF
.	.	TRBJ2-5	TRBV5-1	TGCGCCAGCAGCTTGTCGGGCGGGACCCTCCCAGAGACCCAGTACTTC	CASSLSGGTLPETQYF
TRBD2	few	TRBJ2-1	TRBV4-1	TGCGCCAGCAGCCAAGAGTGGACTAGCGGGGGAAGCTCCTACAATGAGCAGTTCTTC	CASSQEWTSGGSSYNEQFF
.	.	TRBJ1-5	TRBV2	TGTGCCAGCAGTGAAGCGATAGGGAGTCAGCCCCAGCATTTT	CASSEAIGSQPQHF
.	many	TRBJ2-7	TRBV11-2	TGTGCCAGCAGCTTGGAGAGGAGCTCCTACGAGCAGTACTTC	CASSLERSSYEQYF
.	.	TRBJ2-5	TRBV6-2/TRBV6-3	TGTGCCAGCAGAGGGGTCTCTCCGGATCAAGAGACCCAGTACTTC	CASRGVSPDQETQYF
.	once	TRBJ2-5	TRBV12-3/TRBV12-4	TGTGCCAGCAGGACCTCAATGGGCCAAGAGACCCAGTACTTC	CASRTSMGQETQYF
.	.	TRBJ1-2	TRBV12-3/TRBV12-4	TGTGCCAGCTCACTGGTGGGGGTTCCGGCAGGGAACTATGGCTACACCTTC	CASSLVGVPAGNYGYTF
TRBD1	once	TRBJ1-1	TRBV25-1	TGTGCCAGCAGCCGGTTCCGGGACAGGGGGCTTGACACTAAAGCTTTCTTT	CASSRFRDRGLDTKAFF
TRBD1	few	TRBJ2-1	TRBV10-3	TGTGCCATACACCCTGGACAGGGCTCCTACAATGAGCAGTTCTTC	CAIHPGQGSYNEQFF
.	.	TRBJ2-3	TRBV6-2/TRBV6-3	TGTGCCAGCAGTTACGGGGTGAGCACAGATACGCAGTATTTT	CASSYGVSTDTQYF
TRBD1	few	TRBJ2-7	TRBV7-6	TGTGCCAGCAGCTTAGGGGGGACAGGGGGCTCCTACGAGCAGTACTTC	CASSLGGTGGSYEQYF
TRBD2	.	TRBJ2-3	TRBV7-2	TGTGCCAGCAGCCACGGGACTAGCGGGGGGGCGGGTACGCAGTATTTT	CASSHGTSGGAGTQYF
.	few	TRBJ2-7	TRBV7-8	TGTGCCAGCAGACCTCTGCTTGGGGTTGGGAGGACCTACGAGCAGTACTTC	CASRPLLGVGRTYEQYF
.	many	TRBJ2-1	TRBV7-2	TGTGCCAGCAGCTTAGTTCCACTCTCCGGGGAGCAGTTCTTC	CASSLVPLSGEQFF
.	few	TRBJ1-2	TRBV6-1	TGTGCCAGCAGTGATCGGGTGAACTATGGCTACACCTTC	CASSDRVNYGYTF
.	few	TRBJ1-4	TRBV4-1	TGCGCCAGCAGCCTCCGGGTCAGGGGTAATGAAAAACTGTTTTTT	CASSLRVRGNEKLFF
TRBD1	.	TRBJ2-7	TRBV4-1	TGCGCCAGCAGCCAGGGTTTAGGGACAGGGGCCTACGAGCAGTACTTC	CASSQGLGTGAYEQYF
TRBD1	hyperexpanded	TRBJ1-1	TRBV7-8	TGTGCCAGCAGCTCGGGACAGCCGAACACTGAAGCTTTCTTT	CASSSGQPNTEAFF
.	.	TRBJ2-5	TRBV7-9	TGTGCCAGCAGCTTAATTGGAGAGACCCAGTACTTC	CASSLIGETQYF
TRBD2	.	TRBJ2-3	TRBV7-9	TGTGCCAGCAGCTTCCCCAGAAAGAAGCGGGGAAGCACAGATACGCAGTATTTT	CASSFPRKKRGSTDTQYF
TRBD1	few	TRBJ2-7	TRBV11-2	TGTGCCAGCAGCTTTGACTGGACAGGGGGCTACGAGCAGTACTTC	CASSFDWTGGYEQYF